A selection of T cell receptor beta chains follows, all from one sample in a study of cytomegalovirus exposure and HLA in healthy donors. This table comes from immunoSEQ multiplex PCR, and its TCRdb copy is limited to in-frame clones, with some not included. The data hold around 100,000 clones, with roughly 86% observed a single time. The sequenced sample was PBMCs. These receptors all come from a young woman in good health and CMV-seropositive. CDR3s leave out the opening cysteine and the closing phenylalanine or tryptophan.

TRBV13,ASSPRDKRNTEAF
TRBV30,AWSAQGARGGTEAF
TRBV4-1,ASSQDSGISYNEQF
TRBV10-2,ASSESGGLQPQH
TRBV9,ASSPYRDSYGYT
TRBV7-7,ASSPGTGDTDTQY
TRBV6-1,ASSDDRPGETQY
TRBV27,ASRPDRGTGREQY
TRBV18,ASSPSWGQTLRSGYT
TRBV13,ASRTGRDGYT
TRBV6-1,ASSEYSGGASGYEQY